Sequencing of this T cell receptor beta chain was carried out in a study of cytomegalovirus exposure and HLA in healthy donors. In the case of this clone: The antigen remains undetermined.

The PCR was carried out with 60 Vbeta primers and 13 Jbeta primers. Profiling relied on immunoSEQ multiplex PCR, and the TCRdb table lists in-frame clones only, not all of them. The sample records about 140,000 clones, roughly 75% being singletons. Whole-study findings and limits: According to an earlier analysis, most TCR beta V segments yielded productive rearrangements about 87% or about 30% of the time.

The sample comprised PBMCs. The source is a man aged 25-40 years in good health and CMV-seronegative.

The DNA of the CDR3 is TGCGCCAGCAGCTTGGGTCAAATGAACACCGGGGAGCTGTTTTTT. It is translated as CASSLGQMNTGELFF. J is TRBJ2-2 and V is TRBV5-1; D is uncertain. CDR1 is SGHRS and CDR2 is YFSETQ in the germline V gene. V lost 0 bases and J lost 1, with 7 bases in between. The CDR3 runs 15 residues.